These 27 T cell receptor beta chains were sequenced from one sample in a study of cytomegalovirus exposure and HLA in healthy donors. Generated by immunoSEQ multiplex PCR, the TCRdb table keeps only in-frame clones and is missing some. This table holds 200,000 or so clones, about four fifths found once. The sequenced sample was PBMCs. These receptors originate from a man aged 18 to 30 in good health and CMV-seropositive.

The chain uses TRBV14 and TRBJ2-3, with TRBD2 matching 7 bases. After removal of 3 bases from V and 2 bases from J, the junction contained 8 bases not matched to a gene. The CDR3 runs 16 residues. The V gene's germline CDR1 is SGHDN and CDR2 FVKESK. In DNA form, the CDR3 reads TGTGCCAGCAGCCACCGGGTAGCGGGCTCCACAGATACGCAGTATTTT. Its translation: CASSHRVAGSTDTQYF.

This rearrangement joins TRBV4-3 to TRBJ2-7; TRBD2 matches 7 bases. The CDR3 covers 16 residues. CDR1 is LGHNA and CDR2 is YSLEER in the germline V gene. J gave up 1 base and V 0 bases, and 6 bases lay outside the gene matches. The CDR3 DNA sequence: TGCGCCAGCAGCCAAGATTGGGCTAGCGGATCCTACGAGCAGTACTTC. Amino acids: CASSQDWASGSYEQYF.

The gene calls are TRBV9 and TRBJ1-1, with unresolved D. Trimming pared 3 bases from V and 0 bases from J, leaving 6 bases between. This CDR3 is 13 amino acids long. Germline CDR1 is SGDLS and CDR2 is YYNGEE. CDR3 loop: CASSAHLNTEAFF. DNA for the CDR3: TGTGCCAGCAGCGCCCATTTGAACACTGAAGCTTTCTTT.

V gene TRBV30 combines with J gene TRBJ1-4; D is unclear. The germline V gene encodes CDR1 GTSNPN and CDR2 SVGIG (reference sequence). This CDR3 is built from 12 residues. Between the trimmed V and J ends, which lost 0 bases and 8 bases, there was a span of 7 bases. CDR3 nucleotide sequence: TGTGCCTGGAGTGTCGGAGGGGAAAAACTGTTTTTT. It specifies CAWSVGGEKLFF. Using reference TRBV30 and TRBJ1-4 for the parts outside the CDR3, the full variable domain is SQTIHQWPATLVQPVGSPLSLECTVEGTSNPNLYWYRQAAGRGLQLLFYSVGIGQISSEVPQNLSASRPQDRQFILSSKKLLLSDSGFYLCAWSVGGEKLFFGSGTQLSVL.

The gene calls are TRBV28 and TRBJ2-5; 7 bases are shared with TRBD1. Germline V CDR1 and CDR2: MDHEN, SYDVKM. Unmatched junction bases numbered 11, after V lost 3 bases and J lost 1 base. CDR3 length: 17 amino acids. The CDR3 DNA reads as TGTGCCAGCAGTTTTTACGATCCGACAGGGAGCCAAGAGACCCAGTACTTC. This translates into CASSFYDPTGSQETQYF.

The chain employs TRBV5-6 and TRBJ1-1; possibly TRBD1 for D (5 bases). V lost 5 bases and J 4 bases, leaving 24 bases between the germline ends. Germline lookup yields CDR1 SGHDT and CDR2 YYEEEE. The length of the CDR3 is 17 residues. The CDR3 region is CASSFSTGGVGITEAFF. The DNA of the CDR3 is TGTGCCAGCAGTTTTAGCACGGGGGGAGTGGGTATCACTGAAGCTTTCTTT. Filled out from reference TRBV5-6 and TRBJ1-1, the complete variable domain reads DAGVTQSPTHLIKTRGQQVTLRCSPKSGHDTVSWYQQALGQGPQFIFQYYEEEERQRGNFPDRFSGHQFPNYSSELNVNALLLGDSALYLCASSFSTGGVGITEAFFGQGTRLTVV.

J is TRBJ1-1 and V is TRBV27, with TRBD1 as a possible D gene (5 bases). The V end lost 4 bases, the J end lost 3 bases, and 15 bases lay between the germline ends. Germline lookup yields CDR1 MNHEY and CDR2 SMNVEV (reference sequence). This CDR3 spans 15 amino acids. The CDR3 protein is CASSSSLGGDTEAFF. The CDR3 region has the DNA TGTGCCAGCAGTTCTAGCTTAGGAGGGGACACTGAAGCTTTCTTT.

The chain uses TRBV29-1 and TRBJ2-2; D gene unclear. The CDR3 is made up of 12 amino acids. Per the germline V gene, CDR1 is SQVTM and CDR2 is ANQGSEA. The germline V and J ends were trimmed by 4 bases and 4 bases, with 7 bases remaining between them. The CDR3 nucleotides read TGCAGCGTTGGGTCAGTCACCGGGGAGCTGTTTTTT. The encoded protein is CSVGSVTGELFF.

The rearrangement uses TRBV7-3 and TRBJ2-5; 7 bases align to TRBD2. Per germline, CDR1 SGHTA and CDR2 FQGTGA. V shed 5 bases, J shed 5 bases, and the junction held 11 bases outside the gene matches. The length of the CDR3 is 15 residues. CDR3 DNA sequence: TGTGCCAGCAGCCAGAAGGGCGGGAGTTGGGAGACCCAGTACTTC. This gives the protein CASSQKGGSWETQYF.

The chain is built from TRBV5-1 and TRBJ2-3; TRBD2 matches 8 bases. V was clipped by 0 bases and J by 0 bases; unmatched bases: 6. Germline V gene sequence: CDR1 SGHRS, CDR2 YFSETQ. The CDR3 covers 17 residues. The CDR3 DNA follows: TGCGCCAGCAGCTTGGAAGGGGCGGGGGGAAGCACAGATACGCAGTATTTT. Translation gives CASSLEGAGGSTDTQYF.

This chain connects TRBV27 to TRBJ2-7, with D hard to call. CDR1 is MNHEY, CDR2 SMNVEV, per germline (reference sequence). The CDR3 spans 14 residues. Between the trimmed V and J ends, which lost 2 bases and 3 bases, there was a span of 11 bases. CDR3 residues: CASSLTRHNYEQYF. DNA of the CDR3: TGTGCCAGCAGTTTAACGCGACATAACTACGAGCAGTACTTC.

The chain links TRBV9 to TRBJ2-3; 8 bases are a match to TRBD2. The V and J ends lost 3 bases and 3 bases, in that order; junction bases with no gene match: 6. Germline V CDR1 and CDR2: SGDLS, YYNGEE. This CDR3 spans 15 amino acids. CDR3 loop: CASSASGRGTDTQYF. As DNA, the CDR3 is TGTGCCAGCAGCGCGAGCGGGAGAGGTACAGATACGCAGTATTTT.

The CDR3 here is CASSGGGNQPQHF. The CDR3 nucleotides are TGTGCCAGCAGCGGGGGGGGAAATCAGCCCCAGCATTTT. This rearrangement joins TRBV7-9 to TRBJ1-5, with D possibly TRBD1 on 5 matching bases. The CDR3 runs 13 residues. V lost 5 bases, J lost 4 bases, and 9 bases lay in between. The germline gives CDR1 SEHNR, CDR2 FQNEAQ (reference sequence).

This chain uses TRBV15 with TRBJ2-5; D might be TRBD2 (6 bases). The germline V gene encodes CDR1 LNHNV and CDR2 YYDKDF (reference sequence). The CDR3 is 15 amino acids. Between the trimmed V and J ends, which lost 3 bases and 4 bases, there was a span of 15 bases. The CDR3 reads CATSRSAGGSETQYF. The CDR3 coding sequence is TGTGCCACCAGCAGGTCAGCGGGTGGGTCAGAGACCCAGTACTTC.

CDR3 loop: CASSLDPYTGELFF. CDR3 bases: TGTGCCAGCAGCTTAGATCCGTACACCGGGGAGCTGTTTTTT. The rearrangement joins TRBV11-3 to TRBJ2-2; D gene uncertain. With 0 bases removed from V and 3 bases from J, the gap between germline ends came to 5 bases. This CDR3 has 14 amino acids. CDR1 and CDR2 (germline): SGHNT, YENEEA.

V gene TRBV27 combines with J gene TRBJ2-7; TRBD2 might be the D (6 bases). CDR1 is MNHEY and CDR2 is SMNVEV in the germline V gene (reference sequence). Trimming took off 6 bases at V and 0 bases at J, with 9 bases between the two ends. The CDR3 length is 13 residues. The CDR3 is CASRAGTSYEQYF. The DNA for the CDR3 is TGTGCCAGCAGGGCGGGGACCTCCTACGAGCAGTACTTC.

The CDR3 sequence is CASSLMPLAGNTGELFF. The CDR3 nucleotides are TGTGCCAGCAGCTTAATGCCCCTAGCGGGGAACACCGGGGAGCTGTTTTTT. The chain recombines TRBV7-3 with TRBJ2-2; 8 bases fit TRBD2. Germline lookup yields CDR1 SGHTA and CDR2 FQGTGA. The CDR3 spans 17 residues. The V and J ends lost 1 base and 1 base, in that order; junction bases with no gene match: 5.

V usage is TRBV7-2 and J usage is TRBJ2-3; 8 positions agree with TRBD2. CDR1 is SGHTA and CDR2 is FQGNSA in the germline V gene. J gave up 6 bases and V 6 bases, and 5 bases lay outside the gene matches. This CDR3 is 13 amino acids long. CDR3 sequence: CASRIAGTDTQYF. The CDR3 nucleotides are TGTGCCAGCAGAATAGCGGGGACCGATACGCAGTATTTT.

The chain uses TRBV11-1 and TRBJ1-1, with a weak D call TRBD1 (5 bases). This CDR3 is built from 12 residues. V lost 6 bases and J lost 8, with 13 bases in between. Germline V lookup: CDR1 SGHAT, CDR2 FQDESV (reference sequence). For the CDR3, the DNA is TGTGCCAGCAGACCTGGGGGGACCGAAGCTTTCTTT. This encodes CASRPGGTEAFF.

DNA of the CDR3: TGTGCTAGTGGAACCCCTAGCGGGAGGGCCGTCGATGAGCAGTTCTTC. Translating gives CASGTPSGRAVDEQFF. This chain uses TRBV12-5 with TRBJ2-1; TRBD2 aligns across 12 bases. J lost 8 bases, V lost 6 bases, and 11 bases had no gene match. This CDR3 has 16 amino acids. Germline V lookup: CDR1 LGHNT, CDR2 FRNRAP.

As regards this clone: The same CDR3 can be traced to other DNA sequences in this sample. This chain connects TRBV6-5 to TRBJ2-6, with D unclear. The V gene's germline CDR1 is MNHEY and CDR2 SVGAGI. Trimming removed 5 bases at V and 2 bases at J, with 4 bases between. This CDR3 contains 13 residues. CDR3 amino acids: CASSPAGANVLTF. CDR3 in DNA: TGTGCCAGCAGTCCCGCTGGGGCCAACGTCCTGACTTTC.

The count of this clone is one. The rearrangement uses TRBV11-2 and TRBJ1-4, with D maybe TRBD1 (5 bases). The CDR3 contains 12 residues. V was shortened by 5 bases and J by 8 bases, with 9 bases between the two germline ends. CDR1 SGHAT and CDR2 FQNNGV come from the germline V gene. The CDR3 sequence is CASSKGEEKLFF. CDR3 nucleotide sequence: TGTGCCAGCAGCAAAGGGGAAGAAAAACTGTTTTTT.

The V and J genes are TRBV30 and TRBJ1-2, with D possibly matching TRBD1 (6 bases). Germline V lookup: CDR1 GTSNPN, CDR2 SVGIG (reference sequence). The length of the CDR3 is 14 residues. V lost 0 bases to trimming and J lost 8 bases, with 16 bases between them. The CDR3: CAWSVGGRLRGYTF. In DNA, the CDR3 is TGTGCCTGGAGTGTGGGGGGGCGATTACGAGGCTACACCTTC.

This chain joins TRBV27 and TRBJ2-1; 14 nucleotides line up with TRBD2. The J segment lost 8 bases and the V segment lost 4 bases, leaving 4 bases of the junction unmatched. CDR3 size: 15 residues. CDR1 and CDR2 from the germline V gene are MNHEY and SMNVEV (reference sequence). Here the CDR3 reads CASSSGTSGSDEQFF. CDR3 coding DNA: TGTGCCAGCAGTTCCGGGACTAGCGGGAGCGATGAGCAGTTCTTC.

CDR3 protein: CASSRTSDQPQHF. In DNA form, the CDR3 reads TGTGCCAGCAGTAGGACATCGGATCAGCCCCAGCATTTT. The chain is built from TRBV5-5 and TRBJ1-5; a possible D gene is TRBD1 (5 bases). The ends were cut back, 5 bases at V and 5 bases at J, with 11 bases in the middle. Per germline, CDR1 SGHKS and CDR2 YYEKEE (reference sequence). The CDR3 loop spans 13 amino acids.

J is TRBJ2-3 and V is TRBV18, with a weak D call TRBD2 (5 bases). Trimming left V 11 bases short and J 5 bases short, with 8 bases between. The germline V gene encodes CDR1 KGHSH and CDR2 LQKENI. This CDR3 comprises 10 residues. Here the CDR3 DNA reads TGTGCCGCCGGGGAAGATACGCAGTATTTT. Its protein is CAAGEDTQYF.

The sample holds one count of this clone. This chain links TRBV5-1 with TRBJ2-1; D remains unclear. The germline CDR1 and CDR2 sequences are SGHRS and YFSETQ. The CDR3 length is 11 residues. Deletions cut 0 bases from V and 13 bases from J, with 8 bases between. The CDR3 sequence: CASSLANKQFF. For the CDR3, the DNA is TGCGCCAGCAGCTTGGCTAATAAACAGTTCTTC. Complete variable domain (other parts from reference TRBV5-1 and TRBJ2-1): KAGVTQTPRYLIKTRGQQVTLSCSPISGHRSVSWYQQTPGQGLQFLFEYFSETQRNKGNFPGRFSGRQFSNSRSEMNVSTLELGDSALYLCASSLANKQFFGPGTRLTVL.